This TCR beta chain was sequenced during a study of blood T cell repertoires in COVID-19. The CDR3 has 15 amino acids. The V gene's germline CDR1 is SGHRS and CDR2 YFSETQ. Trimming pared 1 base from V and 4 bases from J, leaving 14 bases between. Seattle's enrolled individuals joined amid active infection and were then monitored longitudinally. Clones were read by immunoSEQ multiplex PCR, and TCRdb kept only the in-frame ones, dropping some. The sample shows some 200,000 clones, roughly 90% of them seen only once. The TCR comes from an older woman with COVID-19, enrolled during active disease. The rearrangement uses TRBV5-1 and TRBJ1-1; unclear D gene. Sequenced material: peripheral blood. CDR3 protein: CASSLSLTGSTEAFF. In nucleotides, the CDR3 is TGCGCCAGCAGCTTGTCATTAACGGGGAGCACTGAAGCTTTCTTT.